This TCR beta chain was retrieved from a study of T-cell memory formation after mild COVID-19 (dated by TCRdb to the early 2020s). Regarding the research as a whole: TCR sequence clusters from the two donors were largely donor specific. In a couple of donors, T-cell clones that expanded and contracted after mild COVID-19 were followed by sequencing TCRalpha and TCRbeta repertoires longitudinally. Two young, previously healthy adult volunteers made up the cohort, one male and one female. Results the study describes overall, beyond this receptor: SARS-CoV-2 specificity of the second-wave clones peaking on day 37 was not confirmed. The study included only two mild cases, and larger cohorts that include severe cases with pre-infection samples were judged to be necessary. Contracting CD4+ clones appeared mostly in the CM and EM memory subsets, whereas CD8+ clones were enriched in EMRA. From day 15 to 85, contracting clones showed balanced CD4/CD8 phenotypes, whereas a second wave of clones that expanded from day 15 to 37 leaned towards CD4+. Some responding clones were detected in pre-infection memory, suggesting pre-existing cross-reactive memory T cells joined the SARS-CoV-2 response.

Data came from an Illumina NovaSeq 6000. TCRalpha and TCRbeta cDNA libraries were constructed by 5'RACE with constant-segment primers, with sample barcodes and unique molecular identifiers being introduced. Trizol reagent was used to extract RNA from every sample. Libraries were amplified in two PCR steps, with a second sample barcode and Illumina TruSeq adapters added in the second step. Sequencing of the libraries was done on an Illumina NovaSeq, producing 2 x 150 bp paired-end reads. Concerning the study's data processing: Demultiplexing of reads and collapsing into UMI-guided consensus sequences were performed with migec v1.2.7. Using mixcr v2.1.11, UMI consensuses were aligned to TRA and TRB V and J templates and then assembled into clonotypes. A clonotype was counted as expanded or contracted only when both edgeR and NoisET called the clonotype significant, with the noise models trained on biological replicates. For edgeR calls, the cutoffs were a false discovery rate-adjusted p below 0.01 and a log2 fold-change threshold of 1. PCA with hierarchical clustering of max-normalized trajectories of the 1000 most abundant clonotypes was used as exploratory dynamics analysis. Separately sequenced CD4+ and CD8+ repertoires were used to assign a CD4 or CD8 phenotype to each responding clone. The raw public data were reprocessed by TCRdb itself: fastp quality trimming at Q25, MiXCR clonotype calling, in-frame beta chains only. When rows share a CDR3 protein, they turn into one entry using the most common DNA and genes. The V and J calls and clone size come from TCRdb's table, not from the authors' own analysis. Counted in this sample were 300,000 to 350,000 distinct CDR3 sequences; 13% to 15% of them appeared once. The top ten constitute roughly a fifth of the sample.

Ficoll-Paque density gradient centrifugation was used to isolate PBMCs. About this clonotype itself: Its antigen is currently not known. It has no much larger one-base neighbor in the sample; base qualities were not kept.

Spanning cysteine to phenylalanine, the CDR3 consists of 15 amino acids. Solely the CDR3 DNA is kept, with 45 bases framed from the first base. CDR1 and CDR2 (MDHEN, SYDVKM) derive from the germline V gene. V is reduced by 6 bases and J by 5 bases, leaving a spacing of 19 bases between them. This clonotype originated in a man aged 18-30 years who had mild COVID-19 (a few samples of this study predate the infection). The sample titles of this study are shuffled in the database, so cell type and time point are left out; the donor was told from shared clones. The sequenced sample was PBMCs or a T cell subset sorted from them (not recorded which). The chain joins TRBV28 to TRBJ1-1; TRBD1 could be the D gene, as 6 bases match. The CDR3 here reads CASSQGHSVGTEAFF. The nucleotides are TGTGCCAGCAGCCAGGGACACTCGGTGGGGACTGAAGCTTTCTTT.